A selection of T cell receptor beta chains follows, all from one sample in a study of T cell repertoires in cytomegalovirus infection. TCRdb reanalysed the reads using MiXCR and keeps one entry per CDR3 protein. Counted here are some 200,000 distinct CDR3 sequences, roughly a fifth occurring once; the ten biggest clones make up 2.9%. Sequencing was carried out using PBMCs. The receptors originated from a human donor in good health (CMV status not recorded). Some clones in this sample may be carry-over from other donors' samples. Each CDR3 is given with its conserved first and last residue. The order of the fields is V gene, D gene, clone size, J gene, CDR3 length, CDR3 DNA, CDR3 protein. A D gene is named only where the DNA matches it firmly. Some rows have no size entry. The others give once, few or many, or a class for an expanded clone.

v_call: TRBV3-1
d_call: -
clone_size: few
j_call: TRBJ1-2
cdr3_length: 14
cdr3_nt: TGTGCCAGCAGCCAGCTGAGGGGTAACTATGGCTACACCTTC
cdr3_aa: CASSQLRGNYGYTF

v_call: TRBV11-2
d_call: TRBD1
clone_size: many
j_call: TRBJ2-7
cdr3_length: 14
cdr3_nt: TGTGCCAGCACTTCGGGACAGGGGTTGGGCGAGCAGTACTTC
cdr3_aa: CASTSGQGLGEQYF

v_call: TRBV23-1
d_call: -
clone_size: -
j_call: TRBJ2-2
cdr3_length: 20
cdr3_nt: TGCGCCAGCAGTCAAGGGGGCGGCGATCCCCCCTCCACGAACACCGTGGAGCTGTTTTTT
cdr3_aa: CASSQGGGDPPSTNTVELFF

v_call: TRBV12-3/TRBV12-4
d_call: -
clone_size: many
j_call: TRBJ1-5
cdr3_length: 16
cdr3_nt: -
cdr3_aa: CASSSSGQGANQPQHF

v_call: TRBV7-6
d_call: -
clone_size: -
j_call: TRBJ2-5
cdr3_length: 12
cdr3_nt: TGTGCCAGCAGCTTAGCTCCCGGGACCCAGTACTTC
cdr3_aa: CASSLAPGTQYF

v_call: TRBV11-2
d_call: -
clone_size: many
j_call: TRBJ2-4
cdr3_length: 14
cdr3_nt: TGTGCCAGCAGCTTAGTAGGAGGAGGCAACATTCAGTACTTC
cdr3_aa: CASSLVGGGNIQYF

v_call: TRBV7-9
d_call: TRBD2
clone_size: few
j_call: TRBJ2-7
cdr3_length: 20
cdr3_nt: TGTGCCAGCAGCGCCGCGAAGAGGACTAGCGGGAGGCTCAGCTCCTACGAGCAGTACTTC
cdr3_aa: CASSAAKRTSGRLSSYEQYF

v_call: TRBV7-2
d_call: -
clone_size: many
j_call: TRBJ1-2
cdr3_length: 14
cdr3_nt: TGTGCCAGCAGCCCTCCCGGGGGCGGCTATGGCTACACCTTC
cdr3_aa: CASSPPGGGYGYTF

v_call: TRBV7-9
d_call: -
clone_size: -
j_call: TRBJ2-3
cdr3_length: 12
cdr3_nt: TGTGCCAGCAGGGGGCACACAGATACGCAGTATTTT
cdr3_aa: CASRGHTDTQYF

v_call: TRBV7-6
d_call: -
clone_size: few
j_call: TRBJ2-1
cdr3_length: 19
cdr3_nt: TGTGCCAGCAGCTTATGGCGGGGTCCCTCCTTTTGGGGCTACAATGAGCAGTTCTTC
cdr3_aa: CASSLWRGPSFWGYNEQFF

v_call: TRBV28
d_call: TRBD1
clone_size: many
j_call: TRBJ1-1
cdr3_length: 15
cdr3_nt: TGTGCCAGCAGTGGGGCTGGACAGGGTACCACTGAAGCTTTCTTT
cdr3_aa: CASSGAGQGTTEAFF

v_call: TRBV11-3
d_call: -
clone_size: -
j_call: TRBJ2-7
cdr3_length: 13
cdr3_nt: TGTGCCAGCAGCTTAAGGGAGGCTGACGAGCAGTACTTC
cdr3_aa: CASSLREADEQYF

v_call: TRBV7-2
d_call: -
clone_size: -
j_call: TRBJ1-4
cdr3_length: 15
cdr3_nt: TGTGCCAGCAGCCCCGAGGGCCGGGGTGCTGAAGAACTGTTTTTT
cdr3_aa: CASSPEGRGAEELFF

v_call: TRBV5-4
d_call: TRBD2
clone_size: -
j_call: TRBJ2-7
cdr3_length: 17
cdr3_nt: TGTGCCAGCAGCTTGGGACTAGCGGGAGGCCGAACCTACGAGCAGTACTTC
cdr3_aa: CASSLGLAGGRTYEQYF

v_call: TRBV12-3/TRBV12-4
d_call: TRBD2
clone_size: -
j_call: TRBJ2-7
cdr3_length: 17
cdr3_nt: TGTGCCAGCAGTTTACAGAAAGGTCTAGCGGGACCCTACGAGCAGTACTTC
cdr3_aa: CASSLQKGLAGPYEQYF

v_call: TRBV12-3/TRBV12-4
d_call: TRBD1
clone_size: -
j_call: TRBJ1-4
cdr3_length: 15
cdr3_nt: TGTGCCAGCAGTCGCCCAGGGGGAACTAATGAAAAACTGTTTTTT
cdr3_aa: CASSRPGGTNEKLFF

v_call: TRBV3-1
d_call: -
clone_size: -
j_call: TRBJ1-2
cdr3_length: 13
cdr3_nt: TGTGCCAGCAGCCTGCGACAGGACTATGGCTACACCTTC
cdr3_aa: CASSLRQDYGYTF

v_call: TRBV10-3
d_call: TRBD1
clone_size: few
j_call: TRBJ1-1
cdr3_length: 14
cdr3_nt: TGTGCCATCACCGTAACAGGGGGCGAGGGTGAAGCTTTCTTT
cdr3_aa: CAITVTGGEGEAFF

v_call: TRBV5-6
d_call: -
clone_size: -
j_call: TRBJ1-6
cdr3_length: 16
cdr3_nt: TGTGCCAGCAGCACGAGACAGATCTCCTATAATTCACCCCTCCACTTT
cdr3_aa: CASSTRQISYNSPLHF

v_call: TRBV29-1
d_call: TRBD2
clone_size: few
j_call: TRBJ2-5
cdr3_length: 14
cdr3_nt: TGCAGCGTTGAGGTAGCGGGAGTAGGAGAGACCCAGTACTTC
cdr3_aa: CSVEVAGVGETQYF

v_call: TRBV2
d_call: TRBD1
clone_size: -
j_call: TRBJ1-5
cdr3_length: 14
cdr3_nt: TGTGCCAGCAGTGGACAGGGGGTGGGTCAGCCCCAGCATTTT
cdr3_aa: CASSGQGVGQPQHF

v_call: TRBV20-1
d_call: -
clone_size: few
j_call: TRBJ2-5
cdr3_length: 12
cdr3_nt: TGCAGTGCTAGGAGAGGGTTGGAGACCCAGTACTTC
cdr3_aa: CSARRGLETQYF

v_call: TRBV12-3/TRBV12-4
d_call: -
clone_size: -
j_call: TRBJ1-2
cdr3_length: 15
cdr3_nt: TGTGCCAGCAGTTTAGAGGACGGTGGGGTCTATGGCTACACCTTC
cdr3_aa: CASSLEDGGVYGYTF

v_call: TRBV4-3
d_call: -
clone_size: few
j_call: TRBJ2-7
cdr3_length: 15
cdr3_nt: TGCGCCAGCAGCCAAGAGGCTGGGTTTACCTACGAGCAGTACTTC
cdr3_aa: CASSQEAGFTYEQYF

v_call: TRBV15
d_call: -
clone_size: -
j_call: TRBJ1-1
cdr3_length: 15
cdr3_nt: TGTGCCACCAGCAGAGCTCCTTTGAAGGCCGCTGAAGCTTTCTTT
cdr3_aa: CATSRAPLKAAEAFF

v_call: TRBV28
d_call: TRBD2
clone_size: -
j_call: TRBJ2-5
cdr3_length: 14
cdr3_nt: TGTGCCAGCAGTTCCTCGGCGGGAGAAGAGACCCAGTACTTC
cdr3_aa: CASSSSAGEETQYF

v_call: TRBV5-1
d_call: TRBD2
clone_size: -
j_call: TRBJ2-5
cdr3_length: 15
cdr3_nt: TGCGCCAGCAGCTTGGACTTGCGGGAGCAAGAGACCCAGTACTTC
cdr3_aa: CASSLDLREQETQYF

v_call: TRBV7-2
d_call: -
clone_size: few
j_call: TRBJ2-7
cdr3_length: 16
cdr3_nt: TGTGCCAGCAGCTTAGGGGCACCCACAGCGGGCTACGAGCAGTACTTC
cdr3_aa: CASSLGAPTAGYEQYF

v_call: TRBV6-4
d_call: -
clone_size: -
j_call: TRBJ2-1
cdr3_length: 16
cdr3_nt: TGTGCCAGCAGTGACACAGGGTCAAGCTCCTACAATGAGCAGTTCTTC
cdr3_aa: CASSDTGSSSYNEQFF

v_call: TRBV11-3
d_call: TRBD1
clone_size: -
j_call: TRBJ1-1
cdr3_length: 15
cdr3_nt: TGTGCCAGCAGCGCCCGACAGGGCCCCGACACTGAAGCTTACTTT
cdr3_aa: CASSARQGPDTEAYF

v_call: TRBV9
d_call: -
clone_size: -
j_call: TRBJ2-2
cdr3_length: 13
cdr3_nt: TGTGCCAGCAGCAGTGGTTTTCCCGGGGAGCTGTTTTTT
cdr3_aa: CASSSGFPGELFF

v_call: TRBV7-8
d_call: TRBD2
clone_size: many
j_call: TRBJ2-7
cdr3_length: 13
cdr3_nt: TGTGCCAGCAGCTCGGGAGGAGGTTACGAGCAGTACTTC
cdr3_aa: CASSSGGGYEQYF

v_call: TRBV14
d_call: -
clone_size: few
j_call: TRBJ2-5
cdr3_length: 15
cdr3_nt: TGTGCCAGCAGCCAAGATACAGCGTACCAAGAGACCCAGTACTTC
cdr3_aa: CASSQDTAYQETQYF

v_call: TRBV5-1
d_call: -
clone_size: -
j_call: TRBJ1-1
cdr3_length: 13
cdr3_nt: TGCGCCAGCAGGCTGACAGGGAACACTGAAGCTTTCTTT
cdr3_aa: CASRLTGNTEAFF

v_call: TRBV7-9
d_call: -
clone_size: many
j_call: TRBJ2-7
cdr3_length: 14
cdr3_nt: TGTGCCAGCAGCTCAGCTCGGGGGACCTACGAGCAGTACTTC
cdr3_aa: CASSSARGTYEQYF

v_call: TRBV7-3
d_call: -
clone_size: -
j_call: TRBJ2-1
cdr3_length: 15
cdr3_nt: TGTGCCAGCAGCTTCGGGACTGGCTCCTACAATGAGCAGTTCTTC
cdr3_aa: CASSFGTGSYNEQFF

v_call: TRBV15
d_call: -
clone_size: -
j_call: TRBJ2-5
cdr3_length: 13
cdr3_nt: TGTGCCACCAGCAGAGATGTTGGAGAGACCCAGTACTTC
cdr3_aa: CATSRDVGETQYF

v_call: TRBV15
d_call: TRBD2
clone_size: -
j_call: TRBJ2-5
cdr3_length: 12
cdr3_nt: TGTGCCACCAGCAGAGATCAACGGGAGGGCCACTTC
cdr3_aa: CATSRDQREGHF

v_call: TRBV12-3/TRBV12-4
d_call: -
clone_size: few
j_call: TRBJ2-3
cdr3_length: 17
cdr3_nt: TGTGCCAGCAGTTTAGCGCTAAGTGGCACTAGCACAGATACGCAGTATTTT
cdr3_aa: CASSLALSGTSTDTQYF

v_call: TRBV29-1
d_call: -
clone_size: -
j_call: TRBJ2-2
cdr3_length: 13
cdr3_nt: TGCAGCGTTGTCCCAAGGGGAACCGGGGAGCTGTTTTTT
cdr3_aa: CSVVPRGTGELFF

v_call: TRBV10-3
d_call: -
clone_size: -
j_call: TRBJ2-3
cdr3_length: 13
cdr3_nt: TGTGCCATCAGTGTAGTCTCTTGGGATACGCAGTATTTT
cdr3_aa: CAISVVSWDTQYF

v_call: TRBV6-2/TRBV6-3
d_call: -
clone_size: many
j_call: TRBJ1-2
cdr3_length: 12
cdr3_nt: TGTGCCAGCAGAGGACAGATCTATGGCTACACCTTC
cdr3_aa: CASRGQIYGYTF

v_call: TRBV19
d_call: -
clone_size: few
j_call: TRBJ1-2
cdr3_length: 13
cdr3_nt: TGTGCCAGTACCCGGGACGTCTATTATGGCTACACCTTC
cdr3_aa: CASTRDVYYGYTF